This record looks at one T cell receptor (beta chain) sequence and its context. The antigen remains undetermined. With 6 bases removed from V and 5 bases from J, the gap between germline ends came to 10 bases. This CDR3 region has 12 residues. Per germline, CDR1 MNHEY and CDR2 SVGAGI. This sample is drawn from a study of beta chain features in type 1 diabetes. What was sequenced were expressed TCRB transcripts, since all of the isolated RNA had been reverse transcribed. Profiling relied on immunoSEQ multiplex PCR, and the TCRdb table lists in-frame clones only, not all of them. Counted here are 500,000 to 850,000 clones, over 11% occurring once; the ten biggest clones make up 0.04%. General study results and limits: For Type 1 diabetes patients, all four CD4+ subsets carried TCRB CDR3s that were moderately but significantly shorter.

V gene TRBV6-5 combines with J gene TRBJ1-2; D unclear. Sequencing was done on a sample of naive CD4+ T cells from blood. The sequence came from a man younger than 35 with type 1 diabetes. CDR3 coding DNA: TGTGCCAGCAGCACCGACACATATGGCTACACCTTC. Its translation is CASSTDTYGYTF.